There are a few counts of the clone carrying this T cell receptor beta chain. What it binds is not known. Through Arm-PCR of CDR3 regions and iRepertoire HTBI primers, TCR beta libraries were built. TCRdb used MiXCR to reprocess the multiplex PCR reads, holding one entry per CDR3 protein. The repertoire consists of 300,000 to 350,000 distinct CDR3 sequences, with about 20% occurring once and the leading ten covering roughly 29%. The time point here: persistent/refractory GD, antithyroid drugs over 5 years with positive TRAb. Researchers made the TCR library from RNA that was extracted from PBMCs. The data stem from a study of regulatory T cells in long-lasting Graves disease. Regarding the study as a whole: Persistent cases favored TRBV28, TRBJ1-2 and TRBJ2-5.

This CDR3 region has 14 residues. The germline V gene has CDR1 MDHEN and CDR2 SYDVKM. The V and J ends lost 2 bases and 0 bases respectively, with 8 bases between them. Sequencing was performed on peripheral blood mononuclear cells (PBMCs), taken when the disease was refractory, from a patient treated with antithyroid drugs. The sequence came from a female donor with Graves disease. The chain employs TRBV28 and TRBJ2-7; D ambiguous. The CDR3 nucleotides are TGTGCCAGCAGTTTAATACGAAGCTCCTACGAGCAGTACTTC. Amino acids: CASSLIRSSYEQYF.